In its sample, the clone carrying this TCR beta chain was seen a few times. The PCR used 60 Vbeta and 13 Jbeta primers. Sequencing used immunoSEQ multiplex PCR; TCRdb keeps in-frame clones, though not all of them. This table holds roughly 160,000 clones, approximately 81% found once. Among the donors, all were healthy bone marrow donors. Germline-derived CDR1 and CDR2 are SGHTS and YDEGEE. The length of the CDR3 is 16 residues. The trim removed 5 bases at V and 5 bases at J, leaving 12 bases unmatched. This specimen belongs to a study of cytomegalovirus exposure and HLA in healthy donors. Source material: PBMCs. The gene calls are TRBV5-8 and TRBJ2-5; 10 bases fit TRBD1. The sequence was collected from a female donor in good health and CMV-seronegative. The CDR3 loop is CASSAGTGDYRETQYF. CDR3 DNA sequence: TGTGCCAGCAGTGCCGGGACAGGGGATTATAGGGAGACCCAGTACTTC.